This T cell receptor (beta chain) was profiled in a study of identical twins. A template switching step contributed a universal primer site, while unique molecular identifiers were present in the cDNA. TCRdb called the 5' RACE reads again in MiXCR, with one record for every CDR3 protein. The table has 450,000 or so distinct CDR3 sequences, about 14% seen once. Study-wide results and caveats: Partial confounding of zero-insertion analyses by invariant MAIT and iNKT cells was possible. Carriage of fewer insertions was seen in abundant cord blood beta clonotypes, whereas memory repertoires showed none.

No donor was unhealthy or non-Caucasian. About this clonotype itself: The antigen remains undetermined.

In addition, the sample was reused for a study of yellow fever vaccine responses in identical twins.

This TCR was recovered from a woman between 18 and 29 years old in good health. Input material: CD4+ T cells sorted from blood.

The CDR3 loop reads CSARNPETGNTEAFF. For the CDR3, the DNA is TGCAGTGCTAGAAATCCCGAGACAGGGAACACTGAAGCTTTCTTT. The rearrangement uses TRBV20-1 and TRBJ1-1, with a weak D call TRBD1 (6 bases). The V gene lost 2 bases and the J gene lost 1 base, with 14 bases spanning the gap. The CDR3 is 15 amino acids. CDR1 is DFQATT, CDR2 SNEGSKA, per germline (reference sequence).